These 4 T cell receptor beta chains share one sample of origin, sequenced in a study of blood T cell repertoires in COVID-19. This table comes from immunoSEQ multiplex PCR, and its TCRdb copy is limited to in-frame clones, with some not included. The sample has roughly 120,000 clones, less than 85% seen once. Sequencing was done on a sample of peripheral blood. The receptors derive from a human donor with acute or convalescent COVID-19. The donor label of this sample is uncertain.

Of note for this clone: A much bigger clone sits one base away, suggesting this may be a read error. The chain carries TRBV9 and TRBJ2-2, with D unresolved. The ends were cut back, 4 bases at V and 1 base at J, with 5 bases in the middle. Germline V gene data show CDR1 as SGDLS and CDR2 as YYNGEE. The CDR3 length is 13 residues. The CDR3 nucleotides read TGTGCCAGCAGCCGACAGAACACCGGGGAGCTGTTTTTT. It yields the protein CASSRQNTGELFF.

The chain joins TRBV5-1 to TRBJ2-2; 11 positions match TRBD2. The CDR3 length is 15 residues. Germline V lookup: CDR1 SGHRS, CDR2 YFSETQ. Trimming at V came to 1 base and at J to 4 bases, leaving 0 bases not matched to a gene. DNA of the CDR3: TGCGCCAGCAGCTTGACTAGCGGGGGCACCGGGGAGCTGTTTTTT. Translation gives CASSLTSGGTGELFF.

The genes are TRBV12-3 or TRBV12-4 and TRBJ1-4; D remains ambiguous. The CDR3 totals 12 residues. Trimming stripped 6 bases from V and 7 bases from J, with 9 bases between. CDR3 sequence: CASSLGSEKLFF. The CDR3 DNA sequence: TGTGCCAGCAGCCTCGGGTCTGAAAAACTGTTTTTT.

This clone was counted only a few times. DNA for the CDR3: TGCGCCAGCAGCTTGGAGACTAGCGGGGGGGCCGCGGCGGAGACCCAGTACTTC. It yields the protein CASSLETSGGAAAETQYF. The genes are TRBV5-1 and TRBJ2-5; 14 bases line up with TRBD2. The CDR3 is made up of 18 amino acids. Trimming at V came to 0 bases and at J to 5 bases, leaving 9 bases not matched to a gene. Per germline, CDR1 SGHRS and CDR2 YFSETQ. Together with reference TRBV5-1 and TRBJ2-5, the CDR3 gives the full variable domain: KAGVTQTPRYLIKTRGQQVTLSCSPISGHRSVSWYQQTPGQGLQFLFEYFSETQRNKGNFPGRFSGRQFSNSRSEMNVSTLELGDSALYLCASSLETSGGAAAETQYFGPGTRLLVL.